The 8 T cell receptor beta chains listed next were all sequenced from one sample in a study of blood T cell repertoires in COVID-19 (dated by TCRdb to 2020 to 2022). The library was produced with the immunoSEQ multiplex PCR assay. TCRdb limited this immuneACCESS table to in-frame rearrangements with V and J called. A share of clones is missing; checked studies link under half to unresolved V genes, and the rest is unexplained. In all, the sample holds 90,000 to 100,000 clones, and roughly 83% of those were seen once. Jointly, the top ten make up roughly 17% of the sample. Sequencing was done on a sample of peripheral blood. Every receptor here comes from a woman aged 60-75 years with acute or convalescent COVID-19.

The chain recombines TRBV2 with TRBJ1-1, with 8 bases identical to TRBD1. CDR1 SNHLY and CDR2 FYNNEI come from the germline V gene. J gave up 5 bases and V 7 bases, and 12 bases lay outside the gene matches. The CDR3 has 15 amino acids. CDR3 sequence reads: CASTAGTGRITEAFF. The DNA for the CDR3 is TGTGCCAGCACCGCCGGGACAGGTAGAATAACTGAAGCTTTCTTT.

V and J are TRBV18 and TRBJ1-4; D uncertain. V gave up 3 bases and J gave up 3 bases, with 17 bases separating them. This CDR3 is built from 17 residues. CDR1 is KGHSH and CDR2 is LQKENI in the germline V gene. The DNA of the CDR3 is TGTGCCAGCTCACCCCGTACACCAGCCGCGGCTAATGAAAAACTGTTTTTT. Protein product: CASSPRTPAAANEKLFF.

The chain combines TRBV4-3 with TRBJ2-2; tentatively, D is TRBD2 (5 bases). V was shortened by 1 base and J by 4 bases, with 10 bases between the two germline ends. Germline values: CDR1 LGHNA, CDR2 YSLEER. The CDR3 totals 15 residues. The CDR3 nucleotides read TGCGCCAGCAGCCAAGTCGGAGGCTTCACCGGGGAGCTGTTTTTT. Its translation is CASSQVGGFTGELFF.

The chain recombines TRBV30 with TRBJ2-6; 9 nucleotides align to TRBD1. There are 20 residues in the CDR3. Per germline, CDR1 GTSNPN and CDR2 SVGIG (reference sequence). Trimming took 0 bases from V and 3 from J; bases not matched to a gene: 15. This CDR3 is CAWSVILAFRTGVGANVLTF. CDR3 nucleotides: TGTGCCTGGAGTGTTATCCTCGCATTTAGGACAGGGGTTGGGGCCAACGTCCTGACTTTC.

This rearrangement joins TRBV11-1 to TRBJ2-7; possibly TRBD2 for D (5 bases). There are 15 residues in the CDR3. Trimming cost V 1 base and J 3 bases, with 13 bases left between them. Germline CDR1 and CDR2: SGHAT and FQDESV (reference sequence). The chain's CDR3 is CASSLDSPSGYEQYF. The CDR3 coding sequence is TGTGCCAGCAGCTTAGACTCCCCAAGCGGCTACGAGCAGTACTTC.

The V and J genes are TRBV4-2 and TRBJ2-1, with 14 nucleotides matching TRBD2. The germline CDR1 and CDR2 sequences are LGHNA and YNFKEQ. V dropped 6 bases and J dropped 7; count of bases not matched to a gene: 5. The CDR3 is made up of 15 amino acids. The CDR3 loop is CASSTGTSGRNEQFF. The CDR3 bases are TGTGCCAGCAGTACCGGGACTAGCGGGAGAAATGAGCAGTTCTTC.

The V gene is TRBV7-2, the J gene TRBJ2-3; D unclear. The CDR3 is 14 amino acids. V lost 3 bases and J 0 bases, leaving 7 bases between the germline ends. Germline CDR1 is SGHTA and CDR2 is FQGNSA. CDR3 DNA sequence: TGTGCCAGCAGCTTTTATTTGAGCACAGATACGCAGTATTTT. It is translated as CASSFYLSTDTQYF.

This chain connects TRBV5-1 to TRBJ2-3; 11 bases map to TRBD2. The CDR3 runs 17 residues. Germline CDR1 and CDR2: SGHRS and YFSETQ. The junction had 7 bases not matched to a gene; V was cut back by 4 bases and J by 0 bases. CDR3 residues: CASSLRGTSGSTDTQYF. The DNA for the CDR3 is TGCGCCAGCAGCCTGCGGGGGACTAGCGGAAGCACAGATACGCAGTATTTT.